The 14 T cell receptor beta chains below were found in one sample sequenced in a study of human T cells and chemical hapten exposure. Indicated time point: pre-sensitization, week 0. As to treatment: therapeutic diphenylcyclopropenone sensitization with weekly scalp DPC. Each CDR3 protein is one row after TCRdb ran MiXCR on the RACE reads. The repertoire holds approximately 60,000 distinct CDR3 sequences, with over 9% as singletons. The source material was whole blood, sampled in connection with sensitization to the hapten diphenylcyclopropenone (DPC). The receptor source for this set is a woman aged 40 to 50 with alopecia areata. Some clones in this sample may be carry-over from other donors' samples.

This clonotype was seen at least ten times. This chain connects TRBV7-8 to TRBJ1-1; D gene ambiguous. The V end was cut by 4 bases, the J end by 10 bases, with 13 bases between. Germline-derived CDR1 and CDR2 are SGHVS and FQNEAQ. The CDR3 sequence is 12 residues long. As DNA, the CDR3 is TGTGCCAGCAGCTCAGAGGATGGACGAGCTTTCTTT. Translation gives CASSSEDGRAFF.

The sample holds many counts of this clonotype. V is TRBV20-1 and J is TRBJ1-5, with D perhaps matching TRBD1 (5 bases). V lost 5 bases and J 2 bases, leaving 16 bases between the germline ends. The V gene's germline CDR1 is DFQATT and CDR2 SNEGSKA (reference sequence). CDR3 length: 15 amino acids. The DNA for the CDR3 is TGCAGTGCTCCCCCGGGGGTCCCTGGCAATCAGCCCCAGCATTTT. Protein product: CSAPPGVPGNQPQHF.

There are a few counts of this clonotype. The V gene is TRBV3-1, the J gene TRBJ2-2, with TRBD2 matching over 8 bases. Germline V gene lookup returns CDR1 LGHDT and CDR2 YNNKEL (reference sequence). This CDR3 contains 17 residues. The junction had 12 bases not matched to a gene; V was cut back by 4 bases and J by 5 bases. The DNA of the CDR3 is TGTGCCAGCAGCCCGACTAGCGCTAGCCTCAGGACCGGGGAGCTGTTTTTT. This sequence encodes CASSPTSASLRTGELFF.

This rearrangement joins TRBV19 to TRBJ2-7, with D possibly being TRBD1 or TRBD2 (5 bases each). Per germline, CDR1 LNHDA and CDR2 SQIVND (reference sequence). V was cut by 1 base and J by 3 bases, with 13 bases left in between. The CDR3 has 15 amino acids. CDR3 nucleotides: TGTGCCAGTAGTATAGCCACCGGGACGGACTACGAGCAGTACTTC. This encodes CASSIATGTDYEQYF.

The chain recombines TRBV7-9 with TRBJ1-5; D is unclear. Trimming removed 5 bases at V and 6 bases at J, with 8 bases between. CDR3 length equals 12 residues. Germline V CDR1 and CDR2: SEHNR, FQNEAQ (reference sequence). The CDR3 loop is CASSPAGQPQHF. CDR3 sequence (DNA): TGTGCCAGCAGCCCGGCTGGTCAGCCCCAGCATTTT.

This clonotype was detected many times. The J gene is TRBJ1-2, the V gene TRBV4-3, with D uncertain. Trimming took 0 bases from V and 8 from J, leaving 10 bases between them. This CDR3 region has 13 residues. In germline, CDR1 is LGHNA, CDR2 YSLEER. CDR3 in DNA: TGCGCCAGCAGCCAAGAACCACGTACGGGCTACACCTTC. It codes for CASSQEPRTGYTF.

This clonotype appeared a few times. CDR3 amino acids: CASSRAAGGNTGELFF. DNA for the CDR3: TGTGCCAGCAGCCGGGCGGCAGGGGGGAACACCGGGGAGCTGTTTTTT. J is TRBJ2-2 and V is TRBV7-6, with TRBD1 identical over 7 bases. Germline-derived CDR1 and CDR2 are SGHVS and FNYEAQ. This CDR3 has 16 residues. V trimming: 5 bases; J trimming: 1 base; junction bases outside the gene matches: 7.

The genes are TRBV12-3 or TRBV12-4 and TRBJ2-1, with 10 bases identical to TRBD2. CDR3 length: 14 residues. The J segment lost 4 bases and the V segment lost 7 bases, leaving 4 bases of the junction unmatched. The CDR3 DNA sequence: TGTGCCAGCAACCAGCGGGGGGGGTACAATGAGCAGTTCTTC. It codes for CASNQRGGYNEQFF.

J is TRBJ2-1 and V is TRBV20-1; D is ambiguous. There are 14 residues in the CDR3. The germline V gene encodes CDR1 DFQATT and CDR2 SNEGSKA (reference sequence). Between the trimmed V and J ends, which lost 5 bases and 0 bases, there was a span of 11 bases. The CDR3 coding sequence is TGCAGTGCTGGGCCCCCGAGCTCCTACAATGAGCAGTTCTTC. As protein: CSAGPPSSYNEQFF.

This chain connects TRBV5-3 to TRBJ2-1, with 10 nucleotides matching TRBD2. TRBV5-3 is noted as an ORF with a role that remains uncertain. The CDR3 runs to 14 residues. The ends lost 6 bases at V and 6 bases at J; junction bases unmatched: 6. The CDR3 loop is CARILAGGLNEQFF. Written as DNA, the CDR3 is TGTGCCAGAATCTTAGCGGGAGGTCTCAATGAGCAGTTCTTC.

The table lists this clonotype with a few counts. The rearrangement uses TRBV15 and TRBJ2-5; the match to TRBD2 covers 8 bases. The V and J ends lost 0 bases and 2 bases, in that order; junction bases with no gene match: 11. The germline CDR1 and CDR2 sequences are LNHNV and YYDKDF (reference sequence). There are 18 residues in the CDR3. In DNA, the CDR3 is TGTGCCACCAGCAGAGAGGCGTTTGGTACTAGCGGACAAGAGACCCAGTACTTC. This sequence encodes CATSREAFGTSGQETQYF.

This clonotype has a count of ten or more. The gene calls are TRBV6-5 and TRBJ2-2; TRBD2 aligns across 9 bases. The CDR3 consists of 19 residues. Germline lookup yields CDR1 MNHEY and CDR2 SVGAGI. The J segment lost 3 bases and the V segment lost 0 bases, leaving 11 bases of the junction unmatched. CDR3: CASSYSYPGAGGHTGELFF. The DNA of the CDR3 is TGTGCCAGCAGTTACTCTTATCCTGGAGCGGGGGGCCACACCGGGGAGCTGTTTTTT.

This clonotype turned up a few times. The rearrangement uses TRBV12-3 or TRBV12-4 and TRBJ2-1, with TRBD2 identical over 8 bases. The CDR3 extends over 15 amino acids. V dropped 6 bases and J dropped 0; count of bases not matched to a gene: 4. This CDR3 is CASRTGTSSYNEQFF. CDR3 nucleotides: TGTGCCAGCAGAACCGGGACTAGCTCCTACAATGAGCAGTTCTTC.

This clonotype has only a few counts. The CDR3 reads CASSFTESSSPLHF. DNA of the CDR3: TGTGCCAGCAGTTTCACAGAAAGTTCTTCACCCCTCCACTTT. The chain is built from TRBV27 and TRBJ1-6; D call uncertain. Germline lookup yields CDR1 MNHEY and CDR2 SMNVEV (reference sequence). CDR3 size: 14 residues. Trimming took 3 bases from V and 9 from J, leaving 12 bases between them.